Listed here are 27 T cell receptor beta chains from one sample, sequenced in a study of OX40 agonist ivuxolimab in advanced cancers. Measured with immunoSEQ multiplex PCR; TCRdb has only the in-frame clones, and not every one. The sample contains some 71,000 clones, roughly nine tenths of which appear only once. The starting material was CD4+ or CD8+ T cells sorted from blood, obtained in a trial of the OX40 agonist ivuxolimab. The origin of the receptors is an adult with an advanced solid tumor such as melanoma, head and neck, liver or kidney cancer.

The J gene is TRBJ2-3, the V gene TRBV7-9; possibly TRBD1 for D (6 bases). This CDR3 is 14 amino acids long. V was clipped by 5 bases and J by 0 bases, with 9 bases between them. CDR1 is SEHNR and CDR2 is FQNEAQ in the germline V gene (reference sequence). The CDR3 sequence is CASSPRGSTDTQYF. The CDR3 nucleotides read TGTGCCAGCAGCCCCAGGGGAAGCACAGATACGCAGTATTTT. The full variable domain, with the rest looked up from reference TRBV7-9 and TRBJ2-3, is DTGVSQNPRHKITKRGQNVTFRCDPISEHNRLYWYRQTLGQGPEFLTYFQNEAQLEKSRLLSDRFSAERPKGSFSTLEIQRTEQGDSAMYLCASSPRGSTDTQYFGPGTRLTVL.

The CDR3 reads CASSGEAGGEIYGYTF. Here the CDR3 DNA reads TGTGCCAGCAGCGGCGAGGCGGGGGGCGAGATATATGGCTACACCTTC. The rearrangement uses TRBV4-2 and TRBJ1-2; TRBD1 might be the D (6 bases). The V and J ends lost 5 bases and 5 bases respectively, with 21 bases between them. CDR3 size: 16 residues. CDR1 and CDR2 from the germline V gene are LGHNA and YNFKEQ.

The chain's CDR3 is CASSFHRSDYEQYF. CDR3 nucleotide sequence: TGTGCCAGCAGCTTTCACAGATCCGACTACGAGCAGTACTTC. This sequence joins TRBV7-2 and TRBJ2-7; no definite D call. The length of the CDR3 is 14 residues. V lost 3 bases to trimming and J lost 3 bases, with 12 bases between them. CDR1 is SGHTA and CDR2 is FQGNSA in the germline V gene. The full variable domain, completed using reference TRBV7-2 and TRBJ2-7, is GAGVSQSPSNKVTEKGKDVELRCDPISGHTALYWYRQSLGQGLEFLIYFQGNSAPDKSGLPSDRFSAERTGGSVSTLTIQRTQQEDSAVYLCASSFHRSDYEQYFGPGTRLTVT.

V and J are TRBV4-3 and TRBJ1-1; 7 bases fit TRBD1. CDR1 and CDR2 (germline): LGHNA, YSLEER. The CDR3 runs 15 residues. V trimming: 1 base; J trimming: 5 bases; junction bases outside the gene matches: 7. The CDR3 DNA is TGCGCCAGCAGCCAAGGACAGGGTAGCGTAACTGAAGCTTTCTTT. This gives the protein CASSQGQGSVTEAFF.

The chain couples TRBV10-1 to TRBJ2-7; D may match TRBD1 or TRBD2 (6 bases each). This CDR3 has 11 amino acids. Per germline, CDR1 WNHNN and CDR2 SYGVQD (reference sequence). V dropped 8 bases and J dropped 6 bases, with 11 bases sitting between them. The CDR3 bases are TGCGCCAGCGAGGGGGGTGGCGAGCAGTACTTC. The encoded protein is CASEGGGEQYF.

The chain carries TRBV28 and TRBJ1-1; D remains ambiguous. The CDR3 has 14 residues. CDR1 is MDHEN, CDR2 SYDVKM, per germline. V was trimmed by 0 bases and J by 0 bases, leaving 5 bases between them. Written as DNA, the CDR3 is TGTGCCAGCAGTTTATGGGTAATGAACACTGAAGCTTTCTTT. Its protein product is CASSLWVMNTEAFF.

The chain links TRBV5-4 to TRBJ2-3, with TRBD2 matching 9 bases. This CDR3 is built from 16 residues. J was trimmed by 2 bases and V by 1 base; bases with no gene match: 5. Germline assignment: CDR1 SGHNT and CDR2 YYREEE (reference sequence). CDR3 nucleotide sequence: TGTGCCAGCAGCTTGTGGCGACTAGCGGACACAGATACGCAGTATTTT. The encoded protein is CASSLWRLADTDTQYF.

This rearrangement joins TRBV28 to TRBJ2-7; D unresolved. Germline assignment: CDR1 MDHEN and CDR2 SYDVKM. This CDR3 spans 11 amino acids. V lost 3 bases, J lost 4 bases, and 4 bases lay in between. CDR3 DNA: TGTGCCAGCAGTTTCGGTTACGAGCAGTACTTC. Encoded protein: CASSFGYEQYF.

The rearrangement uses TRBV28 and TRBJ2-3; D call uncertain. This CDR3 has 13 amino acids. Looked up from germline, CDR1 is MDHEN and CDR2 is SYDVKM. V was cut by 5 bases and J by 0 bases, with 6 bases left in between. The CDR3 sequence: CASSLVSTDTQYF. The CDR3 DNA reads as TGTGCCAGCAGTCTCGTAAGCACAGATACGCAGTATTTT.

The chain has TRBV18 and TRBJ2-7; no reliable D call. In germline, CDR1 is KGHSH, CDR2 LQKENI. CDR3 length equals 13 residues. Trimming shortened V by 2 bases and J by 2 bases, and 7 bases separated the two germline ends. Written as DNA, the CDR3 is TGTGCCAGCTCACCAGATGCCACCTACGAGCAGTACTTC. Translating gives CASSPDATYEQYF.

The chain combines TRBV2 with TRBJ1-5; no reliable D call. Germline CDR1 reads SNHLY; CDR2 reads FYNNEI. V was clipped by 7 bases and J by 2 bases, with 6 bases between them. This CDR3 is 12 amino acids long. For the CDR3, the DNA is TGTGCCAGCACAGTAGGCAATCAGCCCCAGCATTTT. It yields the protein CASTVGNQPQHF.

This clone occurred a few times. This chain's CDR3 is CASSFGGGAYNEQFF. In nucleotides, the CDR3 is TGTGCCAGCAGTTTCGGGGGAGGAGCGTACAATGAGCAGTTCTTC. The chain combines TRBV28 with TRBJ2-1, with a weak D call TRBD2 (6 bases). The germline V gene encodes CDR1 MDHEN and CDR2 SYDVKM. With 3 bases removed from V and 4 bases from J, the gap between germline ends came to 13 bases. The CDR3 is made up of 15 amino acids.

This clone appeared a single time. The rearrangement joins TRBV7-2 to TRBJ2-7; perhaps TRBD1 as D (5 bases). CDR1 and CDR2 (germline): SGHTA, FQGNSA. V dropped 4 bases and J dropped 4 bases, with 14 bases sitting between them. CDR3 length: 14 residues. Here the CDR3 reads CASSSDKTTYEQYF. CDR3 nucleotides: TGTGCCAGCAGCTCGGACAAGACGACTTACGAGCAGTACTTC. The full variable domain, its missing parts supplied by reference TRBV7-2 and TRBJ2-7, is GAGVSQSPSNKVTEKGKDVELRCDPISGHTALYWYRQSLGQGLEFLIYFQGNSAPDKSGLPSDRFSAERTGGSVSTLTIQRTQQEDSAVYLCASSSDKTTYEQYFGPGTRLTVT.

The chain combines TRBV5-6 with TRBJ1-1, with D perhaps TRBD1 (5 bases). The V end lost 1 base, the J end lost 10 bases, and 8 bases lay between the germline ends. This CDR3 region has 11 residues. Germline CDR1 SGHDT, CDR2 YYEEEE. As DNA, the CDR3 is TGTGCCAGCAGCTTGTTCGGGGCAGCTTTCTTT. It yields the protein CASSLFGAAFF.

This chain links TRBV7-9 with TRBJ1-2, with D possibly being TRBD1 (6 bases). Germline CDR1 reads SEHNR; CDR2 reads FQNEAQ (reference sequence). With 6 bases removed from V and 2 bases from J, the gap between germline ends came to 10 bases. The CDR3 has 13 amino acids. CDR3 nucleotide sequence: TGTGCCAGCAGTTCGACAGGCAACTATGGCTACACCTTC. As protein: CASSSTGNYGYTF.

The chain is built from TRBV4-3 and TRBJ2-5; D remains ambiguous. Per the germline V gene, CDR1 is LGHNA and CDR2 is YSLEER. The CDR3 contains 14 residues. Trimming left V 0 bases short and J 1 base short, with 6 bases between. CDR3: CASSQDGSQETQYF. The CDR3 region has the DNA TGCGCCAGCAGCCAAGATGGTAGCCAAGAGACCCAGTACTTC.

The rearrangement links TRBV9 to TRBJ2-7; possible D gene TRBD1, 6 bases. Germline lookup yields CDR1 SGDLS and CDR2 YYNGEE. Trimming shortened V by 0 bases and J by 3 bases, and 13 bases separated the two germline ends. CDR3 length: 15 residues. The CDR3 is CASSVASGQSYEQYF. In nucleotides, the CDR3 is TGTGCCAGCAGCGTAGCTTCCGGACAGAGCTACGAGCAGTACTTC.

This chain connects TRBV6-5 to TRBJ1-2; no definite D call. The V gene's germline CDR1 is MNHEY and CDR2 SVGAGI. Deletions cut 0 bases from V and 4 bases from J, with 15 bases between. The CDR3 spans 16 residues. The CDR3 here is CASSYSFLDIIYGYTF. The CDR3 nucleotides read TGTGCCAGCAGTTACTCGTTCCTCGACATAATCTATGGCTACACCTTC.

This chain joins TRBV27 and TRBJ1-1; D ambiguous. Germline-derived CDR1 and CDR2 are MNHEY and SMNVEV (reference sequence). V lost 5 bases and J lost 2, with 12 bases in between. The CDR3 has 14 amino acids. CDR3 protein: CASSPLGFNTEAFF. The CDR3 coding sequence is TGTGCCAGCAGTCCGCTGGGATTTAACACTGAAGCTTTCTTT.

The CDR3 is CASSFLGPGELFF. CDR3 bases: TGTGCCAGCAGTTTTCTAGGACCCGGGGAGCTGTTTTTT. V gene TRBV28 combines with J gene TRBJ2-2, with no clear D. Germline CDR1 MDHEN, CDR2 SYDVKM. This CDR3 is built from 13 residues. The germline V and J ends were trimmed by 3 bases and 6 bases, with 8 bases remaining between them.

The chain combines TRBV4-3 with TRBJ2-7; D remains unclear. The V and J ends lost 1 base and 2 bases respectively, with 9 bases between them. The germline V gene encodes CDR1 LGHNA and CDR2 YSLEER. The CDR3 sequence is 14 residues long. The CDR3 DNA sequence: TGCGCCAGCAGCCAAGTTCCGGCGGCCTACGAGCAGTACTTC. This sequence encodes CASSQVPAAYEQYF.

The chain employs TRBV27 and TRBJ2-1, with a weak D call TRBD2 (6 bases). This CDR3 has 14 residues. V lost 5 bases, J lost 2 bases, and 10 bases lay in between. The germline CDR1 and CDR2 sequences are MNHEY and SMNVEV (reference sequence). The CDR3 DNA is TGTGCCAGCAGTCCGACTAGTACCTACAATGAGCAGTTCTTC. It specifies CASSPTSTYNEQFF.

This sequence joins TRBV9 and TRBJ2-1; D is possibly TRBD2 (6 bases). Germline-derived CDR1 and CDR2 are SGDLS and YYNGEE. V dropped 4 bases and J dropped 8 bases, with 19 bases sitting between them. The CDR3 totals 15 residues. CDR3 DNA: TGTGCCAGCAGCCTCACGTGGCGGGACGGGGATGAGCAGTTCTTC. Its protein product is CASSLTWRDGDEQFF.

The CDR3 region is CASSLVRYTDTQYF. The CDR3 DNA is TGTGCCAGCAGTTTAGTTCGGTACACAGATACGCAGTATTTT. The rearrangement joins TRBV27 to TRBJ2-3; no firm D call. With 2 bases removed from V and 2 bases from J, the gap between germline ends came to 8 bases. This CDR3 region has 14 residues. Germline CDR1 reads MNHEY; CDR2 reads SMNVEV (reference sequence).

The chain has TRBV10-3 and TRBJ2-7, with TRBD1 matching over 9 bases. The CDR3 is 14 residues long. The J segment lost 5 bases and the V segment lost 8 bases, leaving 10 bases of the junction unmatched. CDR1 is ENHRY and CDR2 is SYGVKD in the germline V gene. The CDR3 spells CAIRTGQGFNEQYF. In DNA form, the CDR3 reads TGTGCCATCCGTACGGGACAGGGTTTCAACGAGCAGTACTTC.

V gene TRBV6-5 combines with J gene TRBJ2-1; 8 positions match TRBD2. The CDR3 runs 15 residues. The germline gives CDR1 MNHEY, CDR2 SVGAGI. V trimming: 5 bases; J trimming: 6 bases; junction bases outside the gene matches: 9. The CDR3 coding sequence is TGTGCCAGCAGTCCTTTTCGGGAGGGCCCCAATGAGCAGTTCTTC. This codes for CASSPFREGPNEQFF.

There are a few counts of this clone. The gene calls are TRBV7-8 and TRBJ1-2; D is undetermined. The length of the CDR3 is 13 residues. V was cut by 3 bases and J by 4 bases, with 9 bases left in between. Germline V gene sequence: CDR1 SGHVS, CDR2 FQNEAQ. The CDR3 DNA follows: TGTGCCAGCAGCTTTGGCGGAAGCTATGGCTACACCTTC. Its translation is CASSFGGSYGYTF.